The clone carrying this T cell receptor beta chain came up once. These data originate in a study of blood T cell repertoires in COVID-19. Study details: The analysed material was cDNA or gDNA that came from T cells, B-cell-depleted T cells, or PBMCs.

CDR3 size: 15 residues. In germline, CDR1 is SGHTA, CDR2 FQGNSA. V lost 3 bases, J lost 5 bases, and 13 bases lay in between. Produced via immunoSEQ multiplex PCR; TCRdb's table is partial and in-frame only. This sample yields some 140,000 clones, of which 78% are seen a single time; 9.5% to 12% belongs to the top ten. The chain has TRBV7-2 and TRBJ2-2, with D perhaps matching TRBD1 (5 bases). The receptor was isolated from a man in his sixties who had recovered from COVID-19. Sequencing used peripheral blood. In nucleotides, the CDR3 is TGTGCCAGCAGCTTTTATCGTGGGGCAACCGGGGAGCTGTTTTTT. Translation gives CASSFYRGATGELFF.